The clone carrying this TCR beta chain has ten or more counts. Its antigen is unknown. The germline CDR1 and CDR2 sequences are SGHTA and FQGNSA. There are 14 residues in the CDR3. J was trimmed by 8 bases and V by 1 base; bases with no gene match: 6. TCR alpha and TCR beta cDNA libraries carrying sample barcodes and UMIs were produced by 5'RACE using constant-segment primers. TCRdb ran MiXCR on the 5' RACE reads and lists one entry per CDR3 protein. The sample includes some 320,000 distinct CDR3 sequences, roughly 15% seen only once; the top ten take more than 20%. This sample is part of a study of T-cell memory formation after mild COVID-19. Study results and caveats: Whether day 37 second-wave clones are SARS-CoV-2-specific was not confirmed. Memory sampled before infection contained some responding clones, suggesting cross-reactive memory joined.

Input material: PBMCs or a T cell subset sorted from them (not recorded which). The sequence came from a man between 18 and 35 years old who had mild COVID-19 (a few samples of this study predate the infection). Cell type and time point are not known. This chain joins TRBV7-2 and TRBJ2-5; 8 nucleotides match TRBD2. The CDR3 DNA follows: TGTGCCAGCAGCTTAGAGACGGGGGGGGAAACCCAGTACTTC. As protein: CASSLETGGETQYF.